The source of this T cell receptor beta chain is a study of T cell responses to AZD1222 COVID-19 vaccine (dated by TCRdb to about 2021). Regarding the complete study: AZD1222 recipients whose second dose came at about 4 weeks and those whose second dose came at about 12 weeks were combined into one group, since spike-specific TCR depth and breadth did not differ between the two schedules. TCR sequencing was performed for 230 to 250 trial participants, of whom about 200 were given two doses of AZD1222 and approximately 26 were given two doses of MenACWY control vaccine. Trial participants were enrolled into age subgroups of 18-55, 56-69 and 70-plus years, which contained 148, 28 and 57 TCR-sequenced participants, respectively. What the authors observed across the whole study: After two AZD1222 doses, spike-specific TCR breadth and depth were significantly higher than at day 0 and than in MenACWY recipients. The vaccine-associated CD4 TCRs covered the entire spike protein, and the dominant responses fell in regions 160-218 and 743-854. Because no day 14 peak-response samples were available, repertoires were characterized only after the peak T cell response. Epitopes outside the regions mutated in the B.1.351 and B.1.1.7 variants were reportedly recognized by nearly half of the unique spike-specific TCRs. In the small 56-69-year group, the increase in depth fell short of significance, most likely because of low power. Most participants were white British and females outnumbered males, and the authors suggested that clonal diversity may have been underestimated. Conclusions about previously exposed vaccinees are limited because only five to seven AZD1222 recipients were SARS-CoV-2 seropositive at baseline.

This clone has only a few counts. It has no known antigen specificity. Per-nucleotide qualities are absent, and no much larger clonotype sits a single base away. Including the terminal cysteine and phenylalanine, the CDR3 comprises 16 residues. The kept DNA is CDR3 alone, 48 bases in frame from the first base. The germline V and J ends show losses of 6 bases and 7 bases respectively, and no gene match explains 17 bases of the junction. The germline V gene (reference sequence) provides CDR1 SEHNR and CDR2 FQNEAQ. The CDR3 regions of human TCRbeta chains were analyzed by immunosequencing. Processing in the source paper ran as follows. Repertoire TCRs were matched against a reference library of SARS-CoV-2-specific TCRs generated with the MIRA antigen-specificity platform. Breadth meant the fraction of unique TCRs that were SARS-CoV-2-associated, whereas depth meant the fraction of total T cells that were SARS-CoV-2-associated. Using the MIRA data, every spike-specific TCR was mapped to the spike region that the TCR reacted to and assigned to either a CD4 or a CD8 class. Log10-transformed breadth and depth values were compared by one-way ANOVA with Sidak's multiple comparisons tests. TCRdb holds this immuneACCESS table with in-frame rearrangements only. Some clones are missing; in checked studies, unresolved V genes explain under half, and the rest has no known cause. That table is the source of V, J and clone size, and D and trimming were worked out from the DNA. Across this sample there are about 100,000 clones, with about 85% seen only once. Together, the top ten hold 3.5% to 4.5% of the sample.

What this sample's time point label stands for: baseline before first vaccination. Samples from vaccinated people were obtained from the UK trials COV001 and COV002, which included a single-blind randomized controlled phase 2/3 trial of AZD1222 (ChAdOx1 nCoV-19) in healthy adults. Trial participant PBMC samples were collected at day 0 and day 28 after the second dose for TCRbeta chain sequencing. The rearrangement joined TRBV7-9 to TRBJ1-2; a stretch of 7 junction bases matches TRBD1. Sequencing used peripheral blood, obtained on day 0 of AZD1222 vaccination. The sequence was obtained from an adult in good health. Here the CDR3 is given as CASRPNPVTGEFGYTF. The sequenced DNA is TGTGCCAGCAGACCTAACCCCGTAACAGGGGAGTTTGGCTACACCTTC.